This T cell receptor beta chain was profiled in a study of beta chain features in type 1 diabetes. Broader study findings: The similarity of naive, central memory and Treg TCRB repertoires appeared greater among patients than among healthy donors. Any HLA type influence on TCRB rearrangement was left unresolved here.

In all sorted populations, purity surpassed 95%. Reverse transcribing all isolated RNA meant expressed TCRB transcripts were sequenced. Sequencing used immunoSEQ multiplex PCR; TCRdb keeps in-frame clones, though not all of them. The sample has some 500,000 clones; roughly 10% are singletons. V lost 4 bases to trimming and J lost 2 bases; unmatched junction nucleotides: 13. The CDR3 covers 18 residues. Germline CDR1 LGHNA, CDR2 YNFKEQ. To note about this clone: Its target is not known.

Sequencing used naive CD4+ T cells from blood. This clonotype was obtained from a woman aged 18-30 years in good health. V gene TRBV4-2 combines with J gene TRBJ2-3; 9 nucleotides match TRBD2. Written as DNA, the CDR3 is TGTGCCAGCAGCCCCAATACCCTAGCGGGAAGCAACACAGATACGCAGTATTTT. It encodes CASSPNTLAGSNTDTQYF.